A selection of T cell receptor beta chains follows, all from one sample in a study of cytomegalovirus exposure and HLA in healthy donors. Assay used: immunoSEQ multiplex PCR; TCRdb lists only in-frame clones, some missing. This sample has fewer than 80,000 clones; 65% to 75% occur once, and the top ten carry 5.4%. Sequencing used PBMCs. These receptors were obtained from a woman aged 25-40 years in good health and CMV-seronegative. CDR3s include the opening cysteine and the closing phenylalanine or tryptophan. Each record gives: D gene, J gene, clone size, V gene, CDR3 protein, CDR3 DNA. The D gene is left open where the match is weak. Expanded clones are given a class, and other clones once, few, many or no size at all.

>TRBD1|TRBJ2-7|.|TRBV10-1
CASSEQGRDSYEQYF
TGCGCCAGCAGTGAGCAGGGACGGGACAGCTACGAGCAGTACTTC
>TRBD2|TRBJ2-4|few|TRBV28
CASSLRSSGRFIQYF
TGTGCCAGCAGTTTGAGGTCTAGCGGGAGGTTCATTCAGTACTTC
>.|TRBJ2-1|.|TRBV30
CAWSTGSAEQFF
TGTGCCTGGAGTACCGGGAGCGCTGAGCAGTTCTTC
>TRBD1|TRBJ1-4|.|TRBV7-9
CASSLGDRGTQNEKLFF
TGCGCCAGCAGCTTGGGGGACAGGGGGACTCAGAATGAAAAACTGTTTTTT
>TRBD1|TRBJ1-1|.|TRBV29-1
CSVEGQGNTEAFF
TGCAGCGTTGAAGGACAGGGGAACACTGAAGCTTTCTTT
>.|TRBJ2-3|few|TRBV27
CASTSTGYLTDTQYF
TGTGCCAGCACCTCGACAGGATACCTAACAGATACGCAGTATTTT
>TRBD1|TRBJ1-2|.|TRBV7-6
CASRPDEGALGYTF
TGTGCCAGCAGACCAGACGAGGGGGCGCTTGGCTACACCTTC
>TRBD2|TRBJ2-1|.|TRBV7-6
CASSQIAGREQFF
TGTGCCAGCAGCCAGATAGCGGGCCGAGAGCAGTTCTTC
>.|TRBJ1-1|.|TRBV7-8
CASSLGAGLNTEAFF
TGTGCCAGCAGCTTAGGCGCGGGACTGAACACTGAAGCTTTCTTT
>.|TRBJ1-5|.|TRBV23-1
CASSQSRGRGGNQPQHF
TGCGCCAGCAGTCAATCCAGGGGCAGGGGTGGCAATCAGCCCCAGCATTTT
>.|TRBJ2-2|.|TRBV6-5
CASAGDTGELFF
TGTGCCAGCGCGGGTGACACCGGGGAGCTGTTTTTT
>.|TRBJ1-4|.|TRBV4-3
CASSQDASTFQGEKLFF
TGCGCCAGCAGCCAAGATGCATCCACTTTTCAGGGGGAAAAACTGTTTTTT
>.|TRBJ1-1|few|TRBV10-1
CASSGSVNTEAFF
TGCGCCAGCAGTGGATCGGTGAACACTGAAGCTTTCTTT
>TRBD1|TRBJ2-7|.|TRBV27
CASSLQGAPYWEQYF
TGTGCCAGCAGCCTACAGGGGGCCCCCTATTGGGAGCAGTACTTC
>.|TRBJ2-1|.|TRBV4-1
CAGSLAGGEQFF
TGCGCCGGCAGTCTCGCAGGAGGTGAGCAGTTCTTC
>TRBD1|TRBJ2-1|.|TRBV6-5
CASSNRGVSYNEQFF
TGTGCCAGCAGTAACAGGGGAGTGTCCTACAATGAGCAGTTCTTC
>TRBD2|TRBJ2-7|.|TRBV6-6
CASSRTSGGYEQYF
TGTGCCAGCAGTCGGACTAGCGGAGGATACGAGCAGTACTTC
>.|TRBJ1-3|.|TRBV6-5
CASSRDRGNTIYF
TGTGCCAGCAGTCGAGACAGGGGAAACACCATATATTTT
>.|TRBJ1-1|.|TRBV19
CASSSGRWVNTEAFF
TGTGCCAGTAGTTCAGGCAGGTGGGTGAACACTGAAGCTTTCTTT
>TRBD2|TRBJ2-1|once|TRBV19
CASSIPTSGYNEQFF
TGTGCCAGTAGTATTCCGACTAGCGGCTACAATGAGCAGTTCTTC
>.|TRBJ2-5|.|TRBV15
CATSVSGNQETQYF
TGTGCCACCAGCGTTAGCGGTAATCAAGAGACCCAGTACTTC
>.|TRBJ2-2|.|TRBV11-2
CASSSWAPNTGELFF
TGTGCCAGCAGCTCATGGGCTCCGAACACCGGGGAGCTGTTTTTT
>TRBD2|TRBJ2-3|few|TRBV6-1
CASRGLAGTDTQYF
TGTGCCAGCAGGGGACTAGCGGGAACAGATACGCAGTATTTT
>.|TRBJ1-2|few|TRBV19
CASTNAELRSYGYTF
TGTGCCAGCACCAACGCGGAGCTTCGATCCTATGGCTACACCTTC
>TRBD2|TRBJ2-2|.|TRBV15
CATSGYGTSGSVTGELFF
TGTGCCACCAGCGGATACGGGACTAGCGGGAGTGTCACCGGGGAGCTGTTTTTT
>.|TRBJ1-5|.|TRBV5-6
CASSRQQGISNQPQHF
TGTGCCAGCAGCCGCCAGCAGGGGATAAGCAATCAGCCCCAGCATTTT
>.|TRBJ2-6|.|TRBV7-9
CSSSFDTSSGANVLTF
TGTTCCAGCAGCTTCGACACTTCCTCTGGGGCCAACGTCCTGACTTTC
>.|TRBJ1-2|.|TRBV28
CASSLSQAGYGYTF
TGTGCCAGCAGTTTATCCCAGGCCGGCTATGGCTACACCTTC
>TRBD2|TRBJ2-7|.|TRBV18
CASSLGLADQGPLEQYF
TGTGCCAGCTCACTAGGACTAGCGGACCAAGGTCCCCTCGAGCAGTACTTC
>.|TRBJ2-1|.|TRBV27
CASSSRGREDNEQFF
TGTGCCAGCAGCTCTAGGGGGCGGGAAGACAATGAGCAGTTCTTC
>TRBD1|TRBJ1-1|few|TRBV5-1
CASRSGQGSGSTEAFF
TGCGCCAGCAGGTCGGGACAGGGGAGTGGATCTACTGAAGCTTTCTTT
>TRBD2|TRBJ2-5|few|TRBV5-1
CASSSLAGRFETQYF
TGCGCCAGCAGCTCGTTAGCGGGAAGGTTCGAGACCCAGTACTTC
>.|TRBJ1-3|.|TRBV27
CASSPHIRDTNTIYF
TGTGCCAGCAGTCCCCACATCCGGGACACAAACACCATATATTTT
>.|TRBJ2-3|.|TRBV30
CAWKPLAGTDTQYF
TGTGCCTGGAAGCCTTTGGCGGGGACAGATACGCAGTATTTT
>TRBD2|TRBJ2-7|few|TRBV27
CASTHPGLAGSEQYF
TGTGCCAGCACTCACCCGGGACTAGCGGGAAGCGAGCAGTACTTC
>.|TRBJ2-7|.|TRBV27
CASSYQGLRYEQYF
TGTGCCAGCAGTTATCAGGGACTCCGCTACGAGCAGTACTTC
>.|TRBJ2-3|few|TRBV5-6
CASSLTSLYTQYF
TGTGCCAGCAGCTTAACTAGTCTCTATACGCAGTATTTT
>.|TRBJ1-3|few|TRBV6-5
CASSYWNRAGNTIYF
TGTGCCAGCAGTTACTGGAACAGGGCCGGAAACACCATATATTTT
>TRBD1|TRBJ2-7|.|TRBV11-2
CASRASGDRGIEQYF
TGTGCCAGCAGAGCCAGCGGGGACAGGGGAATCGAGCAGTACTTC
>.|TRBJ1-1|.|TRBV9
CASSVSLEYGTEAFF
TGTGCCAGCAGCGTAAGCTTAGAGTACGGCACTGAAGCTTTCTTT
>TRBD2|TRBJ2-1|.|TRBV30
CAWSVGTSGRAYPVEQFF
TGTGCCTGGAGTGTCGGGACTAGCGGGAGGGCCTATCCCGTTGAGCAGTTCTTC
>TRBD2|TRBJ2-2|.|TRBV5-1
CASSFLGLVEIGTGELFF
TGCGCCAGCAGCTTCCTCGGACTAGTCGAAATTGGGACCGGGGAGCTGTTTTTT
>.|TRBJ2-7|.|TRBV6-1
CASSEGLAPYEQYF
TGTGCCAGCAGTGAGGGCCTAGCTCCCTACGAGCAGTACTTC
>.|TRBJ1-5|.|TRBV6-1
CASHPDTYQPQHF
TGTGCCAGTCACCCTGACACCTATCAGCCCCAGCATTTT
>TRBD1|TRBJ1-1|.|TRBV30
CSLGTGVTEAFF
TGTTCCCTCGGAACAGGGGTAACTGAAGCTTTCTTT
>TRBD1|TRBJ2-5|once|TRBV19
CASSPGQGARETQYF
TGTGCCAGTAGTCCGGGACAGGGGGCCCGGGAGACCCAGTACTTC
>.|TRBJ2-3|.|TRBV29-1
CSGRDIRTDTQYF
TGCAGCGGAAGGGACATACGCACAGATACGCAGTATTTT
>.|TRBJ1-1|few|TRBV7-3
CASRYRETNTEAFF
TGTGCCAGCAGGTATCGGGAGACGAACACTGAAGCTTTCTTT
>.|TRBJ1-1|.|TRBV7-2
CASSLARCEAFF
TGTGCCAGCAGCTTAGCGAGGTGTGAAGCTTTCTTT